This TCR beta chain was observed in a study of blood T cells in healthy people across ages. Whole-study results and caveats: Correlation between TCR beta diversity and naive T cell percentage was strong.

On this clonotype: No antigen is known for it.

The trim removed 2 bases at V and 2 bases at J, leaving 5 bases unmatched. The germline V gene has CDR1 SGHVS and CDR2 FQNEAQ. This CDR3 has 15 residues. A J-beta primer mix and a sample-barcoded 5' primer were used in a second PCR of about 7 to 12 cycles. TCRdb reprocessed the 5' RACE reads via MiXCR and lists one record per CDR3 protein. The sample consists of about 1.4 million distinct CDR3 sequences, around 59% of them appearing once. No fewer than 7 million PBMCs went into each sample. This clonotype was sampled from a man younger than 35 in good health. Input material: blood. The chain combines TRBV7-8 with TRBJ2-5; 7 positions match TRBD1. CDR3 nucleotide sequence: TGTGCCAGCAGCTTATGGGGGACAGATCAAGAGACCCAGTACTTC. This encodes CASSLWGTDQETQYF.